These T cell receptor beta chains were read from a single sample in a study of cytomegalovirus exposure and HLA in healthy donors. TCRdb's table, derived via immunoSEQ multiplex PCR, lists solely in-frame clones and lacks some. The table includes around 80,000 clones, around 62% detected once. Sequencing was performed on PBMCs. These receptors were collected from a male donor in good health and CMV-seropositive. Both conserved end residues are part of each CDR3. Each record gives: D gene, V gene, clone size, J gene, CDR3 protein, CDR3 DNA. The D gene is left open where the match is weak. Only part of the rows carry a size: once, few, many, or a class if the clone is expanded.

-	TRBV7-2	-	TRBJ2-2	CASSLQGWGGELFF	TGTGCCAGCAGCTTACAGGGGTGGGGCGGGGAGCTGTTTTTT
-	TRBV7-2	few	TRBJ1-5	CASSLRTTFSQPQHF	TGTGCCAGCAGCTTACGGACAACCTTCAGTCAGCCCCAGCATTTT
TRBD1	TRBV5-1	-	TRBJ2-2	CASSRDRINTGELFF	TGCGCCAGCAGCCGGGACAGAATTAACACCGGGGAGCTGTTTTTT
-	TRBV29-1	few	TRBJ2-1	CSVVRGSSNEQFF	TGCAGCGTTGTAAGGGGATCCAGCAATGAGCAGTTCTTC
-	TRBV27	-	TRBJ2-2	CASSLGIDRYTGELFF	TGTGCCAGCAGTTTAGGGATCGACAGGTACACCGGGGAGCTGTTTTTT
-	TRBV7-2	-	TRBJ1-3	CASSLWGIGNTIYF	TGTGCCAGCAGCTTATGGGGCATAGGAAACACCATATATTTT
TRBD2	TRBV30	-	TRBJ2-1	CAWRNLPAGEQFF	TGTGCCTGGAGGAACCTCCCAGCGGGGGAGCAGTTCTTC
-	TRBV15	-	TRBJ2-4	CATNRGLGGNIQYF	TGTGCCACCAACAGGGGACTTGGGGGAAACATTCAGTACTTC
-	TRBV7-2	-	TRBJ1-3	CASSLAGGPSGNTIYF	TGTGCCAGCAGCTTAGCCGGCGGGCCCTCTGGAAACACCATATATTTT
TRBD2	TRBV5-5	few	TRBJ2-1	CASSLGASGGNEQFF	TGTGCCAGCAGCTTGGGAGCTAGCGGGGGCAATGAGCAGTTCTTC
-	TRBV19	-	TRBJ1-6	CASSIVENSPLHF	TGTGCCAGTAGTATAGTAGAGAATTCACCCCTCCACTTT
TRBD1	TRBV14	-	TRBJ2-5	CASSPPDRVLSGETQYF	TGTGCCAGCAGCCCCCCGGACAGGGTACTGTCAGGAGAGACCCAGTACTTC
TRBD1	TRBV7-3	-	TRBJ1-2	CASSSGQGAGYTF	TGTGCCAGCAGCTCAGGACAGGGAGCTGGCTACACCTTC
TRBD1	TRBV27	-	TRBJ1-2	CASSLAGGSGYTF	TGTGCCAGCAGTTTAGCAGGGGGCAGCGGCTACACCTTC
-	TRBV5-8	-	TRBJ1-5	CASHPDSNQPQHF	TGTGCCAGCCATCCAGATAGCAATCAGCCCCAGCATTTT
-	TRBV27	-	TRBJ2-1	CASSLSIASSYNEQFF	TGTGCCAGCAGTTTATCGATAGCGAGCTCCTACAATGAGCAGTTCTTC
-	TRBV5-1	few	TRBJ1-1	CASSLGPGGNTEAFF	TGCGCCAGCAGCTTGGGCCCTGGGGGCAACACTGAAGCTTTCTTT
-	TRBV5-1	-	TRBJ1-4	CASSLGATNEKLFF	TGCGCCAGCAGCTTAGGAGCAACTAATGAAAAACTGTTTTTT
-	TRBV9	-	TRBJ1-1	CASSVVTRPGGTEAFF	TGTGCCAGCAGCGTAGTTACACGGCCGGGGGGCACTGAAGCTTTCTTT
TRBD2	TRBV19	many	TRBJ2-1	CASSVTSGTPWNEQFF	TGTGCCAGTAGTGTGACTAGCGGCACCCCATGGAATGAGCAGTTCTTC
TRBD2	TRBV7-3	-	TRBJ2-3	CASSLTRLAGGADTQYF	TGTGCCAGCAGCTTAACTCGACTAGCGGGGGGGGCAGATACGCAGTATTTT
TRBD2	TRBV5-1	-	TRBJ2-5	CASSLASGGGQETQYF	TGCGCCAGCAGCTTGGCCTCCGGCGGGGGTCAAGAGACCCAGTACTTC
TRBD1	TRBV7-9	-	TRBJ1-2	CASSPYRGSRYGYTF	TGTGCCAGCAGCCCGTACAGGGGGTCTCGTTATGGCTACACCTTC
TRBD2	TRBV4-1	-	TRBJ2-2	CASTRLAGAGELFF	TGCGCCAGCACTCGACTAGCGGGGGCCGGGGAGCTGTTTTTT
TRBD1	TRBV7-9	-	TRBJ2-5	CASSFRTGGETQYF	TGTGCCAGCAGCTTCCGGACAGGGGGTGAGACCCAGTACTTC
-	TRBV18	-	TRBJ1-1	CASSPASQSEAFF	TGTGCCAGCTCCCCTGCAAGTCAGTCTGAAGCTTTCTTT
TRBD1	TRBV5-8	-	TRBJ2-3	CASSLEGAADTQYF	TGTGCCAGCAGCTTGGAGGGGGCCGCAGATACGCAGTATTTT
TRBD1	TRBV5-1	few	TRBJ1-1	CASSLRGQGNTEAFF	TGCGCCAGCAGCTTGAGAGGACAGGGAAATACTGAAGCTTTCTTT
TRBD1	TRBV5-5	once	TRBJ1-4	CASSLNGQVNEKLFF	TGTGCCAGCAGCTTGAACGGACAGGTTAATGAAAAACTGTTTTTT
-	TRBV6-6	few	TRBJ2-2	CASNSFTGELFF	TGTGCCAGCAATTCCTTTACCGGGGAGCTGTTTTTT
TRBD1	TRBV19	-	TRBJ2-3	CASSDRGTDTQYF	TGTGCCAGCTCGGACAGGGGCACAGATACGCAGTATTTT
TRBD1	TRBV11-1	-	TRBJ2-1	CASSSDDRGSYNEQFF	TGTGCCAGCAGCTCGGACGACAGGGGCTCCTACAATGAGCAGTTCTTC